This TCR beta chain was captured by sequencing in a study of shared clonotypes between healthy human individuals (TCRdb year 2020). Describing the broader study: Three men and a couple of women, aged 18 to 49 years, made up the cohort. Blood TCR repertoires of about 5 healthy adults were deeply sequenced to estimate repertoire size and the extent of clonotype sharing between individuals. Different laboratories and diverse techniques were used to prepare libraries and sequence TCR repertoires, to increase sequencing depth and limit assay-specific biases. Leukapheresis yielded between about 0.94 and 8.9 billion PBMCs per donor. For each donor, three plates each were used for CD4 naive and CD4 memory, two plates were used for CD8 naive, and one plate was used for CD8 memory. What the research found in general, with its limitations: About 4.5% of naive CD4, roughly 3.5% of naive CD8, 2.3% of memory CD4, and about 0.4% of memory CD8 clonotypes were shared across several donors. Even with the large sequencing depth, rarefaction of the sorted-subset datasets indicated that sequencing was incomplete. The genetic and exposure-history diversity represented was limited by the small number of donors. Only blood was sampled, and tissue TCR repertoires likely differ from those in blood. Compared with non-shared clonotypes, clonotypes shared by all four sorted-subset donors had higher generation probabilities. Naive subsets generally had larger estimated clonotype richness than memory subsets. Pairwise subsampling indicated that sequencing depth was expected to affect the degree of clonotype sharing among donors.

Germline trimming amounts to 5 bases on V and 2 bases on J, with 4 as the count of junction bases outside the gene matches. From the germline V gene, CDR1 is SQVTM and CDR2 is ANQGSEA. The CDR3 numbers 14 residues from cysteine through phenylalanine. Of the read, only the CDR3 DNA is kept; its 42 bases are in frame from base 1. The donors were healthy, HIV-negative adults with no recently reported acute infections or vaccinations. Every donor was a Caucasian adult residing in Nashville, Tennessee, USA. CD4+ T cells were enriched by magnetic negative selection, after which naive cells were positively selected on CD45RA and the negative fraction was taken as the memory subset. After blood collection by leukapheresis, PBMCs were isolated using Ficoll-Histopaque density gradient centrifugation and then cryopreserved in the vapor phase of liquid nitrogen. Purity and quantity of every magnetically sorted T cell population were checked by analytical flow cytometry. From each sorted fraction, genomic DNA was isolated and quantified by UV absorbance on a Nanodrop 2000c.

Comments on this clone: The antigen this receptor binds is unknown. It has no much larger one-base neighbor in the sample; base qualities were not kept.

Using the deep immunoSEQ assay, multiplex PCR amplified TCR CDR3 regions from genomic DNA. Extracted genomic DNA from each cell subset was spread evenly across all wells of several immunoSEQ 96-well plates, with each plate serving as a replicate. For sorted subsets, approximately 200 ng of genomic DNA, equivalent to 30,000 or so T cell genomes, went into each replicate PCR. Purified libraries were measured with a Qubit 3.0 fluorometer, size-checked on a Bioanalyzer 2100, and measured again with the KAPA Library Quantification kit. Every immunoSEQ 96-well plate was sequenced on a dedicated single-read 150-cycle Illumina NextSeq 550 flow cell. Per the original workflow: Because only junctional sequences without quality scores were contained in the immunoSEQ output, filtering matching that applied to full-length reads could not be performed. To assign V/J genes and CDR3, sequences were annotated using PyIR, a Python wrapper for IgBLAST v1.9, with IMGT germline references. Any read was removed if the V/J assignment was weak (E-value above 1e-6), the CDR3 was missing, or the read contained stop codons, out-of-frame junctions, or ambiguous translated residues. V3J clonotypes were defined as sequences sharing an identical inferred V gene, J gene, and CDR3 amino acid sequence. To compute the percentage overlap between repertoires, the number of shared unique clonotypes was divided by the size of the smaller repertoire. RTK rarefaction, the Chao1 estimator, and Recon v2.1 estimates of unobserved clonotypes were used to assess repertoire richness. OLGA was used to compute generation probabilities for all TCRbeta clonotypes that the gDNA method yielded from several donors. TCRdb re-hosts the immuneACCESS table, in-frame sequences only. Its copies lack some clones; in the studies checked, an unresolved V gene accounts for under half of them, and the cause for the rest is not known. V, J and clone size derive from that table, while D and trimming were established from the DNA sequence. A total of 2 million to 2.5 million clones appear in this sample, nearly 97% of them only once. The ten top clones hold roughly 0.13% of the sample.

Material for sequencing was naive CD4+ T cells sorted from blood. The sample's cell subset or site label is to be understood as: CD45RA+ positively selected. Recombination linked TRBV29-1 to TRBJ2-3; 10 middle bases align to TRBD1. The source is a man aged 18 to 35 in good health. The base sequence is TGCAGCGTTAGGGGACAGGGGAACACAGATACGCAGTATTTT. Its product reads: CSVRGQGNTDTQYF.